The 21 T cell receptor beta chains below come from one sample, sequenced in a study of cytomegalovirus exposure and HLA in healthy donors. Method: immunoSEQ multiplex PCR; TCRdb's copy keeps in-frame clones and lacks some. This sample has around 73,000 clones, with about 90% found just once. Material: PBMCs. All receptors come from a woman between 18 and 29 years old in good health and CMV-seropositive.

The chain joins TRBV15 to TRBJ2-7; D remains ambiguous. The CDR3 is made up of 13 amino acids. The germline V gene encodes CDR1 LNHNV and CDR2 YYDKDF (reference sequence). The V and J ends lost 0 bases and 4 bases respectively, with 7 bases between them. This CDR3 reads CATSRDWRYEQYF. As DNA, the CDR3 is TGTGCCACCAGCAGAGACTGGAGATACGAGCAGTACTTC.

The rearrangement links TRBV9 to TRBJ2-2, with 9 bases matching TRBD1. This CDR3 is built from 16 residues. Germline V gene data show CDR1 as SGDLS and CDR2 as YYNGEE. V trimming: 0 bases; J trimming: 2 bases; junction bases outside the gene matches: 2. CDR3 sequence reads: CASSVGGQGNTGELFF. CDR3 sequence (DNA): TGTGCCAGCAGCGTAGGGGGACAGGGTAACACCGGGGAGCTGTTTTTT.

The chain carries TRBV9 and TRBJ2-7; 7 bases are shared with TRBD1. Germline lookup yields CDR1 SGDLS and CDR2 YYNGEE. The V gene end was trimmed by 3 bases and the J gene end by 7 bases; junction bases not matched to a gene: 10. There are 14 residues in the CDR3. The CDR3 nucleotides read TGTGCCAGCAGCGAGGGGGCGGATCAGAGTGAGCAGTACTTC. It codes for CASSEGADQSEQYF.

In its sample, this clone was seen a few times. The chain combines TRBV6-1 with TRBJ2-7, with TRBD2 as a possible D gene (6 bases). Germline V gene lookup returns CDR1 MNHNS and CDR2 SASEGT. The CDR3 is 13 amino acids. The ends were cut back, 6 bases at V and 5 bases at J, with 14 bases in the middle. This CDR3 is CASSFSDYDEQYF. CDR3 DNA: TGTGCCAGCAGCTTTTCGGACTACGACGAGCAGTACTTC.

The CDR3 bases are TGTGCCAGTAGTCAGAACTACAATGAGCAGTTCTTC. Protein sequence: CASSQNYNEQFF. The chain is built from TRBV19 and TRBJ2-1, with D uncertain. This CDR3 region has 12 residues. V was shortened by 5 bases and J by 3 bases, with 5 bases between the two germline ends. Germline V gives CDR1 LNHDA, CDR2 SQIVND (reference sequence). Complete variable domain (other parts from reference TRBV19 and TRBJ2-1): DGGITQSPKYLFRKEGQNVTLSCEQNLNHDAMYWYRQDPGQGLRLIYYSQIVNDFQKGDIAEGYSVSREKKESFPLTVTSAQKNPTAFYLCASSQNYNEQFFGPGTRLTVL.

The V call is TRBV4-1, the J call TRBJ1-1; no clear D. The V end was cut by 0 bases, the J end by 0 bases, with 23 bases between. This CDR3 spans 20 amino acids. Germline V gene data show CDR1 as MGHRA and CDR2 as YSYEKL. The DNA for the CDR3 is TGCGCCAGCAGCCAAGATCCGGTGGGCCGGAACCTACCCATGAACACTGAAGCTTTCTTT. This gives the protein CASSQDPVGRNLPMNTEAFF.

The J gene is TRBJ2-1, the V gene TRBV6-6; TRBD1 agrees at 8 bases. The CDR3 is 16 residues long. Germline assignment: CDR1 MNHNY and CDR2 SVGAGI (reference sequence). The junction had 8 bases not matched to a gene; V was cut back by 0 bases and J by 7 bases. The CDR3 DNA reads TGTGCCAGCAGTTACTCTGCGACAGGGGCATCGAATGAGCAGTTCTTC. As protein: CASSYSATGASNEQFF.

The chain joins TRBV5-4 to TRBJ1-1; 7 nucleotides align to TRBD1. The CDR3 has 15 residues. Germline assignment: CDR1 SGHNT and CDR2 YYREEE (reference sequence). J lost 1 base, V lost 0 bases, and 3 bases had no gene match. The CDR3 bases are TGTGCCAGCAGCTTGGGTCAGGGGGGGAACACTGAAGCTTTCTTT. Residues: CASSLGQGGNTEAFF.

The chain's CDR3 is CASRMDRDTEAFF. In DNA form, the CDR3 reads TGTGCCAGCAGGATGGACAGGGACACTGAAGCTTTCTTT. The genes are TRBV6-5 and TRBJ1-1; 8 nucleotides agree with TRBD1. The V segment lost 6 bases and the J segment 3 bases; nucleotides outside the gene matches: 3. The germline V gene has CDR1 MNHEY and CDR2 SVGAGI. The CDR3 consists of 13 residues.

The chain employs TRBV4-3 and TRBJ1-1; D is uncertain. The length of the CDR3 is 14 residues. The V end was cut by 4 bases, the J end by 2 bases, with 11 bases between. The V gene's germline CDR1 is LGHNA and CDR2 YSLEER. The CDR3 DNA sequence: TGCGCCAGCAGCCGAGGATTTTCAAACACTGAAGCTTTCTTT. Translating gives CASSRGFSNTEAFF.

V usage is TRBV15 and J usage is TRBJ2-5; perhaps TRBD2 as D (6 bases). Deletions cut 6 bases from V and 9 bases from J, with 29 bases between. Germline loops: CDR1 LNHNV, CDR2 YYDKDF (reference sequence). The CDR3 has 17 residues. The CDR3 DNA sequence: TGTGCCACCAGTGGGGTCCTGGGGGAGGTAGGGGCGTGGGCCCAGTACTTC. It translates to CATSGVLGEVGAWAQYF.

V is TRBV18 and J is TRBJ1-1; TRBD1 is a possible D gene (5 bases). The germline gives CDR1 KGHSH, CDR2 LQKENI. This CDR3 region has 14 residues. With 3 bases removed from V and 1 base from J, the gap between germline ends came to 9 bases. CDR3 DNA: TGTGCCAGCTCACCCCTCGACAGGAACACTGAAGCTTTCTTT. Protein: CASSPLDRNTEAFF.

The chain employs TRBV5-1 and TRBJ2-1; D is perhaps TRBD2 (5 bases). Germline V CDR1 and CDR2: SGHRS, YFSETQ. The V gene lost 4 bases and the J gene lost 8 bases, with 31 bases spanning the gap. The CDR3 runs to 19 residues. This chain's CDR3 is CASSPTVPTRIPPFDEQFF. CDR3 DNA: TGCGCCAGCAGCCCGACTGTACCAACTAGAATCCCTCCGTTTGATGAGCAGTTCTTC. Full variable domain (rest looked up from reference TRBV5-1 and TRBJ2-1): KAGVTQTPRYLIKTRGQQVTLSCSPISGHRSVSWYQQTPGQGLQFLFEYFSETQRNKGNFPGRFSGRQFSNSRSEMNVSTLELGDSALYLCASSPTVPTRIPPFDEQFFGPGTRLTVL.

This chain links TRBV7-9 with TRBJ1-6; the D gene is possibly TRBD1 (5 bases). Germline lookup yields CDR1 SEHNR and CDR2 FQNEAQ (reference sequence). Deletions cut 5 bases from V and 8 bases from J, with 13 bases between. The CDR3 consists of 14 residues. This chain's CDR3 is CASSPDIIDSPLHF. The CDR3 DNA sequence: TGTGCCAGCAGCCCGGACATTATTGATTCACCCCTCCACTTT.

The chain is built from TRBV10-3 and TRBJ1-1; D call uncertain. Trimming cost V 1 base and J 3 bases, with 12 bases left between them. The CDR3 runs 15 residues. Germline CDR1 is ENHRY and CDR2 is SYGVKD. The CDR3 reads CAISEFPGWDTEAFF. CDR3 nucleotide sequence: TGTGCCATCAGTGAGTTCCCGGGGTGGGACACTGAAGCTTTCTTT.

V gene TRBV7-2 combines with J gene TRBJ2-7; 7 bases agree with TRBD1. CDR3 size: 13 residues. Germline V gene lookup returns CDR1 SGHTA and CDR2 FQGNSA. V trimming: 2 bases; J trimming: 2 bases; junction bases outside the gene matches: 0. The CDR3 region has the DNA TGTGCCAGCAGCTTACAGGGGGCCTACGAGCAGTACTTC. Translated, it gives CASSLQGAYEQYF.

The rearrangement joins TRBV6-1 to TRBJ1-5; the match to TRBD1 covers 7 bases. The CDR3 loop spans 15 amino acids. Per the germline V gene, CDR1 is MNHNS and CDR2 is SASEGT. J was trimmed by 0 bases and V by 3 bases; bases with no gene match: 2. This chain's CDR3 is CASSDWDSSNQPQHF. Here the CDR3 DNA reads TGTGCCAGCAGTGACTGGGACAGTAGCAATCAGCCCCAGCATTTT.

This sequence joins TRBV4-2 and TRBJ1-1, with TRBD1 as a possible D gene (6 bases). The germline CDR1 and CDR2 sequences are LGHNA and YNFKEQ. V lost 5 bases and J lost 2, with 15 bases in between. There are 15 residues in the CDR3. DNA for the CDR3: TGTGCCAGCAGCGAGCGACAGGATAGTAACACTGAAGCTTTCTTT. This codes for CASSERQDSNTEAFF.

The chain couples TRBV11-1 to TRBJ2-2; 10 bases agree with TRBD2. Germline-derived CDR1 and CDR2 are SGHAT and FQDESV (reference sequence). The CDR3 extends over 16 amino acids. Trimming at V came to 1 base and at J to 3 bases, leaving 2 bases not matched to a gene. The CDR3 DNA reads as TGTGCCAGCAGCTTAGGAGCGGGAGGGCACACCGGGGAGCTGTTTTTT. It yields the protein CASSLGAGGHTGELFF.

This clone has just a few counts. CDR3 loop: CASSNNRVSYEQYF. In nucleotides, the CDR3 is TGTGCCAGCAGCAACAACCGTGTCTCCTACGAGCAGTACTTC. The rearrangement uses TRBV7-2 and TRBJ2-7; no clear D. The ends were cut back, 5 bases at V and 0 bases at J, with 11 bases in the middle. This CDR3 has 14 amino acids. The V gene's germline CDR1 is SGHTA and CDR2 FQGNSA.

This clone was observed once. This chain uses TRBV7-9 with TRBJ2-7; 7 nucleotides match TRBD2. The germline V gene encodes CDR1 SEHNR and CDR2 FQNEAQ (reference sequence). The trim removed 2 bases at V and 5 bases at J, leaving 12 bases unmatched. This CDR3 spans 16 amino acids. The CDR3 DNA follows: TGTGCCAGCAGCTTAATGAAAAGCGGGGTCGTGAACGAGCAGTACTTC. This gives the protein CASSLMKSGVVNEQYF. Based on the CDR3 plus reference TRBV7-9 and TRBJ2-7, the full variable domain is DTGVSQNPRHKITKRGQNVTFRCDPISEHNRLYWYRQTLGQGPEFLTYFQNEAQLEKSRLLSDRFSAERPKGSFSTLEIQRTEQGDSAMYLCASSLMKSGVVNEQYFGPGTRLTVT.